These 15 T cell receptor beta chains share one sample of origin, sequenced in a study of beta chain features in type 1 diabetes. The investigators reverse transcribed all of the isolated RNA, so they sequenced expressed TCRB transcripts. Data came from immunoSEQ multiplex PCR; TCRdb stores just in-frame clones and leaves some out. The sample has 310,000 or so clones; about 10% are singletons. Source material: naive CD4+ T cells from blood. The receptors were gathered from a woman under 40 in good health.

The V gene is TRBV12-5, the J gene TRBJ2-3, with unresolved D. The CDR3 runs to 12 residues. With 2 bases removed from V and 6 bases from J, the gap between germline ends came to 6 bases. From germline, CDR1 is LGHNT and CDR2 FRNRAP. The CDR3 nucleotides read TGTGCTAGTGGTTTGTCCGAGGATACGCAGTATTTT. Its protein is CASGLSEDTQYF.

The chain is built from TRBV28 and TRBJ2-7, with D hard to call. The CDR3 runs 14 residues. Trimming stripped 2 bases from V and 2 bases from J, with 10 bases between. Germline CDR1 and CDR2: MDHEN and SYDVKM. The CDR3 bases are TGTGCCAGCAGTTTAGCGTACCGAACCTACGAGCAGTACTTC. This encodes CASSLAYRTYEQYF.

This clone was observed a handful of times. The chain uses TRBV7-2 and TRBJ2-7, with a possible D match to TRBD1 (5 bases). Germline lookup yields CDR1 SGHTA and CDR2 FQGNSA. Trimming stripped 3 bases from V and 2 bases from J, with 11 bases between. The length of the CDR3 is 14 residues. CDR3 loop: CASSLAWGTYEQYF. The CDR3 DNA reads as TGTGCCAGCAGCTTGGCATGGGGCACCTACGAGCAGTACTTC.

The chain joins TRBV5-6 to TRBJ2-5, with 8 bases matching TRBD2. This CDR3 comprises 17 residues. Germline V gives CDR1 SGHDT, CDR2 YYEEEE. After removal of 0 bases from V and 0 bases from J, the junction contained 7 bases not matched to a gene. DNA of the CDR3: TGTGCCAGCAGCTTGGATCGTGGCGGGGGGTACCAAGAGACCCAGTACTTC. Protein: CASSLDRGGGYQETQYF.

The CDR3 reads CASSRLGTSGDNEQFF. In DNA, the CDR3 is TGTGCCAGCAGCCGGCTAGGGACTAGCGGAGACAATGAGCAGTTCTTC. The chain employs TRBV7-3 and TRBJ2-1, with 11 bases aligning to TRBD2. This CDR3 is 16 amino acids long. Germline V CDR1 and CDR2: SGHTA, FQGTGA. The J segment lost 5 bases and the V segment lost 5 bases, leaving 8 bases of the junction unmatched.

Only a few counts were recorded for this clone. This chain uses TRBV19 with TRBJ1-5, with TRBD1 matching 11 bases. V trimming: 6 bases; J trimming: 9 bases; junction bases outside the gene matches: 10. CDR1 is LNHDA, CDR2 SQIVND, per germline (reference sequence). The CDR3 is 15 residues long. CDR3 sequence (DNA): TGTGCCAGTAGCAGTCCGGGACAGGGGGTCCCGCCCCAGCATTTT. Residues: CASSSPGQGVPPQHF.

V usage is TRBV4-2 and J usage is TRBJ2-2, with D tentatively TRBD2 (6 bases). The CDR3 is made up of 15 amino acids. V shed 8 bases and J shed 2 bases, with 15 bases lying between them. Germline-derived CDR1 and CDR2 are LGHNA and YNFKEQ. CDR3 sequence reads: CASRDLRANTGELFF. The CDR3 DNA reads TGTGCCAGCCGGGACTTGAGGGCAAACACCGGGGAGCTGTTTTTT.

This clone was counted only a few times. The rearrangement joins TRBV28 to TRBJ2-2, with unresolved D. The length of the CDR3 is 14 residues. Germline lookup yields CDR1 MDHEN and CDR2 SYDVKM. Between the trimmed V and J ends, which lost 4 bases and 0 bases, there was a span of 6 bases. CDR3 in DNA: TGTGCCAGCAGTTACGGAGCGAACACCGGGGAGCTGTTTTTT. Translated: CASSYGANTGELFF.

This clone was observed a handful of times. CDR3 nucleotides: TGTGCCAGCAGCCGCCAGCGGGAGGGTCGCACAGATACGCAGTATTTT. Its protein is CASSRQREGRTDTQYF. The chain links TRBV7-2 to TRBJ2-3, with 10 bases aligning to TRBD2. Germline V gives CDR1 SGHTA, CDR2 FQGNSA. With 5 bases clipped from V and 1 base from J, the junction kept 6 bases outside the gene matches. The CDR3 has 16 amino acids.

The V gene is TRBV5-1, the J gene TRBJ1-5; TRBD1 might be the D (5 bases). Germline CDR1 SGHRS, CDR2 YFSETQ. Deletions cut 0 bases from V and 4 bases from J, with 11 bases between. The CDR3 is made up of 15 amino acids. CDR3 in DNA: TGCGCCAGCAGCTTGGCGGCCGGGGGGAATCAGCCCCAGCATTTT. Translation gives CASSLAAGGNQPQHF.

The V gene is TRBV6-5, the J gene TRBJ1-2; TRBD1 matches 7 bases. The CDR3 totals 14 residues. Trimming cost V 10 bases and J 3 bases; bases outside gene matches: 11. Germline lookup yields CDR1 MNHEY and CDR2 SVGAGI. The CDR3: CATAQGQGDYGYTF. The CDR3 nucleotides are TGTGCCACCGCCCAGGGGCAGGGGGACTATGGCTACACCTTC.

As for this clone: The same CDR3 also results from other DNA sequences found in this sample. CDR3 loop: CASSSGQGGTEAFF. CDR3 nucleotides: TGTGCCAGCAGTTCGGGACAGGGCGGTACTGAAGCTTTCTTT. The chain is built from TRBV28 and TRBJ1-1; TRBD1 agrees at 9 bases. CDR3 size: 14 residues. Germline V gene data show CDR1 as MDHEN and CDR2 as SYDVKM. The ends lost 4 bases at V and 5 bases at J; junction bases unmatched: 5.

This clone was counted between two and nine times. The chain has TRBV7-2 and TRBJ2-3, with TRBD2 identical over 8 bases. CDR3 length: 18 amino acids. Germline CDR1 and CDR2: SGHTA and FQGNSA. J was trimmed by 0 bases and V by 7 bases; bases with no gene match: 15. CDR3 protein: CASTLVAGWGGSTDTQYF. CDR3 DNA: TGTGCCAGCACCCTCGTAGCGGGATGGGGCGGAAGCACAGATACGCAGTATTTT.

The chain uses TRBV7-3 and TRBJ2-5; possibly TRBD2 for D (6 bases). Trimming shortened V by 2 bases and J by 3 bases, and 10 bases separated the two germline ends. Germline CDR1 SGHTA, CDR2 FQGTGA. This CDR3 comprises 14 residues. The CDR3 reads CASSLRGSKETQYF. The CDR3 DNA reads as TGTGCCAGCAGCTTACGGGGGTCCAAAGAGACCCAGTACTTC.

This clone was counted a few times. The V call is TRBV30, the J call TRBJ1-1; D remains unclear. Looked up from germline, CDR1 is GTSNPN and CDR2 is SVGIG (reference sequence). V lost 3 bases, J lost 8 bases, and 10 bases lay in between. The CDR3 spans 11 residues. The CDR3 is CAWRQSREAFF. In nucleotides, the CDR3 is TGTGCCTGGAGACAGAGCAGAGAAGCTTTCTTT.